The rows below give T cell receptor beta chains drawn from one sample of a study of shared clonotypes between healthy human individuals. Data came from immunoSEQ multiplex PCR; TCRdb stores just in-frame clones and leaves some out. Counted here are over a million clones, more than 95% occurring once; the ten biggest clones make up more than 0.9%. Sequenced sample: naive CD4+ T cells sorted from blood. These receptors were taken from a man between 25 and 39 years old in good health. Each CDR3 is given with its conserved first and last residue. A D gene is named only where the DNA matches it firmly. The listing skips clone size in some rows; elsewhere it reads once, few, many or a size class.

clone_size,j_call,d_call,v_call,cdr3_nt,cdr3_aa
once,TRBJ1-5,NA,TRBV6-1,TGTGCCAGCAGTGAAGCGTTTAGGGGGGCAGGAGCACTTATTAATCAGCCCCAGCATTTT,CASSEAFRGAGALINQPQHF
once,TRBJ2-1,NA,TRBV6-6,TGTGCCACCAATGAGCAGTTCTTC,CATNEQFF
NA,TRBJ2-5,NA,TRBV29-1,TGCAGCGCCCAGGGTGGGCGGCGGGAGACCCAGTACTTC,CSAQGGRRETQYF
NA,TRBJ2-3,NA,TRBV7-8,TGTGCCAGCAGCTTAGTCCGCAGGGCAGTGGCAGATACGCAGTATTTT,CASSLVRRAVADTQYF
NA,TRBJ2-1,TRBD1,TRBV5-1,TGCGCCAGCAGCTCCCCTCGGGACAGCTACAATGAGCAGTTCTTC,CASSSPRDSYNEQFF
NA,TRBJ2-7,NA,TRBV29-1,TGCAGCGTTGAGCGGGGGGACAGTGGGTACGAGCAGTACTTC,CSVERGDSGYEQYF
NA,TRBJ2-5,NA,TRBV10-1,TGCGCCAGCAGTGAGGGCTACGGAAGAGAAGAGACCCAGTACTTC,CASSEGYGREETQYF
NA,TRBJ2-6,TRBD1,TRBV11-2,TGTGCCAGCAGCTTAGATCGGGGACAGGGGGCGAGAGGGGCCAACGTCCTGACTTTC,CASSLDRGQGARGANVLTF
NA,TRBJ2-6,TRBD1,TRBV18,TGTGCCAGCTCACCGGCTGGACAGGGGGCGTCTGCTGGGGCCAACGTCCTGACTTTC,CASSPAGQGASAGANVLTF
once,TRBJ2-5,NA,TRBV7-8,TGTGCCAGCAGCTCACAAAAGGGGGAGACCCAGTACTTC,CASSSQKGETQYF
NA,TRBJ1-1,NA,TRBV7-9,TGTGCCAGCAGCTTAGCTCGGGATAGAGTGAACACTGAAGCTTTCTTT,CASSLARDRVNTEAFF
NA,TRBJ2-2,NA,TRBV4-1,TGCGCCAGCAGCCCGGCCGTGGGACACACCGGGGAGCTGTTTTTT,CASSPAVGHTGELFF
NA,TRBJ1-1,NA,TRBV11-2,TGTGCCAGCAGCCTTATTAACACTGAAGCTTTCTTT,CASSLINTEAFF
NA,TRBJ1-5,TRBD1,TRBV19,TGTGCCAGTAAGGGTGGGACAGGGGGAAGGCCCCAGCATTTT,CASKGGTGGRPQHF
NA,TRBJ1-1,NA,TRBV5-4,TGTGCCAGCAGCTTTTTAGGAACGCGATCTGAAGCTTTCTTT,CASSFLGTRSEAFF
NA,TRBJ1-5,TRBD1,TRBV29-1,TGCAGCGCCAGACAGGGAGGAATTGATCAGCCCCAGCATTTT,CSARQGGIDQPQHF
once,TRBJ2-1,TRBD1,TRBV5-1,TGCGCCAGCAGCTACTCTGCAGGGGGCAATGAGCAGTTCTTC,CASSYSAGGNEQFF
NA,TRBJ1-2,NA,TRBV4-3,TGCGCCAGCAGCCAAGGTGGGGCGAGTAACTATGGCTACACCTTC,CASSQGGASNYGYTF
NA,TRBJ2-1,NA,TRBV28,TGTGCCAGCAGTTTACCACGGGCAGAGCAGTTCTTC,CASSLPRAEQFF
NA,TRBJ2-2,TRBD1,TRBV28,TGTGCCAGCAGTTTTGGGACAGGGCCCGGGGAGCTGTTTTTT,CASSFGTGPGELFF
NA,TRBJ2-3,TRBD2,TRBV11-2,TGTGCCAGCAGCTCCTACCGGACTAGCGGGAGAGGTAGCACAGATACGCAGTATTTT,CASSSYRTSGRGSTDTQYF
NA,TRBJ2-7,NA,TRBV5-1,TGCGCCAGCAGTTCGGGCGTCCTCGATCCGGGACAACATTTGTACGAGCAGTACTTC,CASSSGVLDPGQHLYEQYF
NA,TRBJ2-1,NA,TRBV5-1,TGCGCCAGCAGCCGGAACTACAATGAGCAGTTCTTC,CASSRNYNEQFF
once,TRBJ2-7,NA,TRBV7-2,TGTGCCAGCAGCCTCGGTGTCCTCTACGAGCAGTACTTC,CASSLGVLYEQYF
NA,TRBJ2-3,TRBD1,TRBV5-1,TGCGCCAGCAGCCCAAACAGGGGCCTGGGCACAGATACGCAGTATTTT,CASSPNRGLGTDTQYF
NA,TRBJ1-5,TRBD1,TRBV7-6,TGTGCCAGCAGCTTAGGGACAGGGGTCAATCAGCCCCAGCATTTT,CASSLGTGVNQPQHF
NA,TRBJ2-5,NA,TRBV7-9,TGTGCCAGCAGCTTAGTACTTCGGACGTACAGGGCGGAGGAGACCCAGTACTTC,CASSLVLRTYRAEETQYF
NA,TRBJ2-1,NA,TRBV4-2,TGTGCCAGCAGCGGGATGATAGCGGTGGGATACAATGAGCAGTTCTTC,CASSGMIAVGYNEQFF
NA,TRBJ2-2,TRBD2,TRBV2,TGTGCCAGCTCTTACTCCGGACTAGCGATAAACACCGGGGAGCTGTTTTTT,CASSYSGLAINTGELFF
NA,TRBJ2-7,NA,TRBV2,TGTGCCAGCAGTTGGGGGTTGTTGGCTGAGCAGTACTTC,CASSWGLLAEQYF
NA,TRBJ2-7,TRBD2,TRBV18,TGTGCCAGCTCACCCTCCGACCCGGGACTAGCGGGAGGGAAACCCTACGAGCAGTACTTC,CASSPSDPGLAGGKPYEQYF
NA,TRBJ2-1,TRBD2,TRBV11-2,TGTGCCAGCAGCTCCCGACTAGCGGGTCTGCGGGGGGAGCAGTTCTTC,CASSSRLAGLRGEQFF
NA,TRBJ2-7,NA,TRBV7-6,TGTGCCAGCAGCAGACAGATTACCTACGAGCAGTACTTC,CASSRQITYEQYF
NA,TRBJ1-1,TRBD1,TRBV2,TGTGCCAGCAGGGCCAGGGGGCTGGGCACTGAAGCTTTCTTT,CASRARGLGTEAFF
NA,TRBJ1-1,NA,TRBV30,TGTGCCTGGAGTCAGAGGGCCCAGGACACTGAAGCTTTCTTT,CAWSQRAQDTEAFF
NA,TRBJ2-7,NA,TRBV6-5,TGTGCCAGCAGCCAAACAGGGTCCTACGAGCAGTACTTC,CASSQTGSYEQYF
once,TRBJ2-1,TRBD2,TRBV7-8,TGTGCCAGCAGCTTCTCTGGACTAGCGGGAGTAAAGGCTCGCGTAAATGAGCAGTTCTTC,CASSFSGLAGVKARVNEQFF
NA,TRBJ2-3,NA,TRBV18,TGTGCCAGCTCACCCCCGACCCAGGATACGCAGTATTTT,CASSPPTQDTQYF
NA,TRBJ2-3,TRBD2,TRBV6-1,TGTGCCAGCAGTGAGGGGGGGGACTTTGGCACAGATACGCAGTATTTT,CASSEGGDFGTDTQYF
NA,TRBJ2-1,NA,TRBV19,TGTGCGTCATCGGGGGAAAGTAGGTACAATGAGCAGTTCTTC,CASSGESRYNEQFF
NA,TRBJ1-1,NA,TRBV15,TGTGCCACCAGCGGGGGAGTCAACACTGAAGCTTTCTTT,CATSGGVNTEAFF
NA,TRBJ1-1,TRBD1,TRBV5-4,TGTGCCAGCAGACAAGGGGGCTTTATGAACACTGAAGCTTTCTTT,CASRQGGFMNTEAFF